Following are 9 T cell receptor beta chains from one sample sequenced in a study of STAT5B mutations in CD4+ large granular lymphocyte leukemia. TCRdb's table, derived via immunoSEQ multiplex PCR, lists solely in-frame clones and lacks some. This sample yields around 28,000 clones, of which about three quarters are seen a single time; around 1% belongs to the top ten. Sequencing input: CD4+ T cells from blood buffy coats. These receptors were obtained from a human donor in good health.

The rearrangement links TRBV15 to TRBJ1-2; D not resolved. Per the germline V gene, CDR1 is LNHNV and CDR2 is YYDKDF (reference sequence). CDR3 length: 12 residues. The ends were cut back, 3 bases at V and 7 bases at J, with 9 bases in the middle. The CDR3 reads CATSSPPFGYTF. CDR3 DNA: TGTGCCACCAGCAGTCCCCCCTTTGGCTACACCTTC.

The chain couples TRBV7-2 to TRBJ2-7; 8 nucleotides line up with TRBD2. This CDR3 is 17 amino acids long. CDR1 and CDR2 from the germline V gene are SGHTA and FQGNSA. The ends lost 1 base at V and 1 base at J; junction bases unmatched: 9. The CDR3 sequence: CASSLDRLGRVSYEQYV. In nucleotides, the CDR3 is TGTGCCAGCAGCTTAGATCGGCTCGGGAGGGTGTCCTACGAGCAGTACGTC.

The rearrangement joins TRBV2 to TRBJ1-6, with TRBD1 matching 7 bases. This CDR3 has 16 amino acids. The germline V gene has CDR1 SNHLY and CDR2 FYNNEI. The V gene end was trimmed by 5 bases and the J gene end by 5 bases; junction bases not matched to a gene: 9. This CDR3 reads CASSWGRDRNNSPLHF. Written as DNA, the CDR3 is TGTGCCAGCAGTTGGGGGCGGGACAGAAATAATTCACCCCTCCACTTT.

In this sample, this clone turned up once. An end of the junction does not agree with germline; a read error may underlie this. Other DNA sequences within the sample encode an identical CDR3. V usage is TRBV14 and J usage is TRBJ2-7, with a tentative D call TRBD1 (6 bases). The germline gives CDR1 SGHDN, CDR2 FVKESK. The CDR3 extends over 14 amino acids. CDR3 region: CASSLYRVEYEQYF. The CDR3 DNA sequence: TGCGCCAGCAGCCTATACAGGGTCGAATACGAGCAGTACTTC.

This clone appeared a single time. The V gene is TRBV4-2, the J gene TRBJ2-1; D is ambiguous. Germline-derived CDR1 and CDR2 are LGHNA and YNFKEQ. The ends were cut back, 2 bases at V and 0 bases at J, with 5 bases in the middle. The CDR3 sequence is 14 residues long. The CDR3 spells CASSQQVSYNEQFF. The CDR3 DNA follows: TGTGCCAGCAGCCAACAGGTCTCCTACAATGAGCAGTTCTTC.

The chain couples TRBV7-2 to TRBJ1-3, with unresolved D. Germline values: CDR1 SGHTA, CDR2 FQGNSA. V lost 3 bases and J 3 bases, leaving 9 bases between the germline ends. The CDR3 contains 14 residues. The CDR3 sequence: CASSLPEGGNTIYF. For the CDR3, the DNA is TGTGCCAGCAGCTTGCCCGAAGGTGGAAACACCATATATTTT. Complete variable domain (other parts from reference TRBV7-2 and TRBJ1-3): GAGVSQSPSNKVTEKGKDVELRCDPISGHTALYWYRQSLGQGLEFLIYFQGNSAPDKSGLPSDRFSAERTGGSVSTLTIQRTQQEDSAVYLCASSLPEGGNTIYFGEGSWLTVV.

CDR3 amino acids: CASKGARHSYEQYF. The CDR3 nucleotides read TGTGCCAGCAAAGGCGCGCGGCACTCCTACGAGCAGTACTTC. The chain has TRBV2 and TRBJ2-7; unclear D gene. This CDR3 has 14 amino acids. The V gene lost 7 bases and the J gene lost 0 bases, with 13 bases spanning the gap. The germline V gene has CDR1 SNHLY and CDR2 FYNNEI.

The V call is TRBV2, the J call TRBJ2-3, with 12 bases identical to TRBD2. J was trimmed by 8 bases and V by 5 bases; bases with no gene match: 5. The CDR3 spans 14 residues. Germline CDR1 is SNHLY and CDR2 is FYNNEI. CDR3 DNA: TGTGCCAGCAGTCTAGCGGGAGGGCCCGGTACGCAGTATTTT. It encodes CASSLAGGPGTQYF.

This clone was seen a handful of times. The rearrangement links TRBV4-2 to TRBJ1-2; D is unresolved. Germline V gives CDR1 LGHNA, CDR2 YNFKEQ. CDR3 length: 14 residues. V lost 0 bases and J 5 bases, leaving 10 bases between the germline ends. The CDR3 loop is CASSQDLLQYGYTF. The CDR3 DNA is TGTGCCAGCAGCCAAGATCTTCTCCAATATGGCTACACCTTC.